The following is a TCR beta chain sequence with its context. This entry belongs to a study of cytomegalovirus exposure and HLA in healthy donors. PCR employed 60 Vbeta and 13 Jbeta primers. Sequenced by immunoSEQ multiplex PCR; TCRdb stores in-frame clones only, minus some. This table holds roughly 190,000 clones, 81% found once. The V segment lost 4 bases and the J segment 5 bases; nucleotides outside the gene matches: 7. CDR1 and CDR2 (germline): MDHEN, SYDVKM. The CDR3 sequence is 15 residues long. Sequences were obtained from PBMCs. This receptor was obtained from a man between 18 and 35 years old in good health and CMV-seronegative. The chain has TRBV28 and TRBJ2-5, with TRBD1 matching over 10 bases. Here the CDR3 reads CASSSGTGVRETQYF. The CDR3 DNA is TGTGCCAGCAGTTCAGGGACAGGGGTTAGGGAGACCCAGTACTTC.